The sample holds many counts of the clone carrying this T cell receptor beta chain. No antigen is known for it. CDR1 is ENHRY and CDR2 is SYGVKD in the germline V gene. Trimming cost V 2 bases and J 7 bases, with 18 bases left between them. This CDR3 spans 15 amino acids. This sample is drawn from a study of regulatory T cells in long-lasting Graves disease. Study-wide findings and caveats: Newly diagnosed disease favored TRBV20-1 and TRBJ2-1 over persistent disease. New patients shared approximately 970 public clonotypes, and persistent patients shared more, with about 2,700.

Noted time point: newly diagnosed GD, antithyroid drugs for less than 3 months. The TCR library was made from RNA extracted from PBMCs. According to the study, TCR beta libraries were built with iRepertoire HTBI primers and CDR3-region Arm-PCR. Original analysis: Throughout the samples, researchers identified 60 to 70 TRBV and some 14 TRBJ segments. MiXCR, run by TCRdb on the multiplex PCR reads, gives a single entry per CDR3 protein. What appears here as the V and J calls and clone size reflects TCRdb's work, not the paper's. The data show roughly 500,000 distinct CDR3 sequences, roughly 13% seen once. This sample also belongs to another study, concerning T cells in Graves' hyperthyroidism and ophthalmopathy. That investigation notes: Blood held most thyroid clonotypes expanded above 0.001 frequency.

The source is a man aged 25 to 45 with Graves disease. The chain has TRBV10-3 and TRBJ2-7; a weak D match, TRBD2 (6 bases). The specimen comprised peripheral blood mononuclear cells (PBMCs), sampled at new diagnosis, from a patient treated with antithyroid drugs. CDR3 sequence reads: CAISETELAPSEQYF. The CDR3 nucleotides read TGTGCCATCAGTGAGACAGAACTAGCTCCCTCTGAGCAGTACTTC.